The present entry profiles one T cell receptor (beta chain) with its context. The CDR3 has 16 residues. Per the germline V gene, CDR1 is SGHRS and CDR2 is YFSETQ. The V and J ends lost 1 base and 0 bases respectively, with 11 bases between them. These data originate in a study of blood T cell repertoires in COVID-19. About the study: Samples came from the United States, Italy and Spain, spanning acute and convalescent COVID-19. Sample material is recorded as cDNA or gDNA derived from T cells, B-cell-depleted T cells, or PBMCs.

Source study methods: Reference gene primer amplification gave nucleated cell count estimates. Assay used: immunoSEQ multiplex PCR; TCRdb lists only in-frame clones, some missing. V, J and clone size derive from that table, while D and trimming were established from the DNA sequence. The sample yields hundreds of thousands of clones, 80% to 90% seen once. The genes are TRBV5-1 and TRBJ2-1, with unresolved D. This clonotype originated in a man aged 35-49 years with acute or convalescent COVID-19. Material for sequencing was peripheral blood. The CDR3 sequence: CASSLNWASSYNEQFF. The CDR3 nucleotides are TGCGCCAGCAGCTTGAACTGGGCGAGCTCCTACAATGAGCAGTTCTTC.